Presented here are 8 T cell receptor beta chains from one specimen sequenced in a study of spatial heterogeneity in lung cancer. Findings of the study overall: Expanded intratumoral alpha and beta TCR counts tracked tumor mutation counts.

These receptors are not linked to any known antigen. Regarding time point: sample taken at primary tumor resection. TCRdb recomputed calls from the 5' RACE reads with MiXCR, one row per CDR3 protein. The sample records some 9,500 distinct CDR3 sequences, roughly an eighth being singletons. The sequencing here drew on lung tumor tissue, taken at surgery. All receptors come from a male donor with early-stage non-small cell lung cancer.

This clonotype was seen ten or more times. The rearrangement joins TRBV5-1 to TRBJ2-4; 7 nucleotides agree with TRBD1. CDR1 and CDR2 from the germline V gene are SGHRS and YFSETQ. The ends lost 0 bases at V and 0 bases at J; junction bases unmatched: 9. The CDR3 runs 18 residues. Here the CDR3 DNA reads TGCGCCAGCAGCTTGGAAGGGGGCGTTTTTCTAGCCAAAAACATTCAGTACTTC. This sequence encodes CASSLEGGVFLAKNIQYF. The whole variable domain, remainder taken from reference TRBV5-1 and TRBJ2-4, is KAGVTQTPRYLIKTRGQQVTLSCSPISGHRSVSWYQQTPGQGLQFLFEYFSETQRNKGNFPGRFSGRQFSNSRSEMNVSTLELGDSALYLCASSLEGGVFLAKNIQYFGAGTRLSVL.

Many counts were recorded for this clonotype. At one of its ends the junction is not consistent with the germline gene, which may arise from a read error. This sequence joins TRBV29-1 and TRBJ2-3; D perhaps matches TRBD1 (6 bases). CDR3 length equals 14 residues. Germline V CDR1 and CDR2: SQVTM, ANQGSEA. CDR3 loop: CSVRQGSNTDTQCF. The CDR3 coding sequence is TGCAGCGTTCGGCAGGGGTCTAACACAGATACGCAGTGTTTT.

This clonotype occurred many times. V and J are TRBV5-1 and TRBJ1-2; 8 nucleotides align to TRBD1. The V and J ends lost 2 bases and 8 bases, in that order; junction bases with no gene match: 5. The CDR3 has 13 amino acids. Germline V gene data show CDR1 as SGHRS and CDR2 as YFSETQ. The CDR3 sequence is CASSFDRGKGYTF. The CDR3, as DNA: TGCGCCAGCAGCTTCGACAGGGGAAAAGGCTACACCTTC.

This clonotype qualifies as medium-sized. The V and J genes are TRBV28 and TRBJ1-1, with 8 nucleotides matching TRBD1. Trimming cost V 8 bases and J 4 bases; bases outside gene matches: 3. The length of the CDR3 is 12 residues. Germline V CDR1 and CDR2: MDHEN, SYDVKM. CDR3 amino acids: CASATGGTEAFF. CDR3 nucleotide sequence: TGTGCCAGCGCCACAGGGGGCACTGAAGCTTTCTTT.

This clonotype was seen many times. The chain recombines TRBV7-9 with TRBJ1-2, with D perhaps matching TRBD1 (6 bases). The V gene's germline CDR1 is SEHNR and CDR2 FQNEAQ (reference sequence). The CDR3 has 15 amino acids. Trimming left V 4 bases short and J 9 bases short, with 21 bases between. This CDR3 is CASSSFTGPTRSYTF. Written as DNA, the CDR3 is TGTGCCAGCAGCTCGTTCACAGGGCCGACGCGTAGCTACACCTTC.

This clonotype is large in the sample. The V and J genes are TRBV29-1 and TRBJ1-1; D is undetermined. The CDR3 has 11 amino acids. Germline values: CDR1 SQVTM, CDR2 ANQGSEA. Trimming took 2 bases from V and 1 from J, leaving 2 bases between them. The CDR3 is CSVEKNTEAFF. In DNA, the CDR3 is TGCAGCGTTGAAAAGAACACTGAAGCTTTCTTT.

The sample holds many counts of this clonotype. The CDR3 reads CSVLGTDRSNEKLFF. The CDR3, as DNA: TGCAGCGTTCTTGGGACAGATCGATCTAATGAAAAACTGTTTTTT. The gene calls are TRBV29-1 and TRBJ1-4; 7 nucleotides match TRBD1. CDR1 is SQVTM and CDR2 is ANQGSEA in the germline V gene. With 5 bases clipped from V and 3 bases from J, the junction kept 9 bases outside the gene matches. The CDR3 runs 15 residues.

This clonotype has a count of ten or more. The V gene is TRBV4-1, the J gene TRBJ2-2, with 7 bases that match TRBD2. Germline V gene data show CDR1 as MGHRA and CDR2 as YSYEKL. The CDR3 extends over 15 amino acids. The V and J ends lost 1 base and 7 bases, in that order; junction bases with no gene match: 6. The CDR3 sequence: CASSQGGSGHGELFF. The CDR3 nucleotides read TGCGCCAGCAGCCAAGGCGGGAGCGGTCACGGGGAGCTGTTTTTT.